This T cell receptor (beta chain) was documented in a study of T-cell reconstitution after alpha-beta-depleted transplantation in children. Findings and limits, study-wide: Some patients' high day-60 TCRbeta diversity was attributed to recipient cells surviving conditioning. The main origin of T-cell counts and diversity one year after transplant was newly produced T cells.

The CDR3 extends over 18 amino acids. J was trimmed by 0 bases and V by 0 bases; bases with no gene match: 4. Germline lookup yields CDR1 MNHEY and CDR2 SVGAGI. This clonotype showed up just once. No antigen is known for it. Unique molecular identifiers were incorporated during preparation of the TCRbeta library. TCRdb re-analysed the PCR reads in MiXCR, keeping a single row per CDR3 protein. The sample records about 440,000 distinct CDR3 sequences, around two fifths being singletons. The chain couples TRBV6-5 to TRBJ2-4; the match to TRBD2 covers 11 bases. The sample here was PBMCs, taken before TCRalphabeta/CD19-depleted stem cell transplant. The receptor was isolated from a girl aged 2 to 9 with aplastic anemia, due to receive a stem cell transplant. The chain's CDR3 is CASSYSRGLAVAKNIQYF. CDR3 sequence (DNA): TGTGCCAGCAGTTACTCAAGGGGACTAGCGGTAGCCAAAAACATTCAGTACTTC.